These 21 T cell receptor beta chains came from one sample sequenced in a study of blood T cell repertoires in COVID-19. Some clones are missing from TCRdb's copy, which holds only in-frame ones; the method was immunoSEQ multiplex PCR. Among some 350,000 clones listed, around 90% were seen once. Sequenced input: peripheral blood. The receptors here all came from a woman in her 30s with COVID-19, enrolled during active disease.

J is TRBJ2-5 and V is TRBV6-1; 11 bases line up with TRBD2. This CDR3 has 15 amino acids. CDR1 MNHNS and CDR2 SASEGT come from the germline V gene. Trimming at V came to 2 bases and at J to 1 base, leaving 0 bases not matched to a gene. DNA for the CDR3: TGTGCCAGCAGTGAACTAGCGGGAGGCCAAGAGACCCAGTACTTC. Translating it yields CASSELAGGQETQYF.

CDR3 coding DNA: TGCGCCAGCAGCCATCCTAAAATCCAGGGCACCGGGGAGCTGTTTTTT. Translating gives CASSHPKIQGTGELFF. The chain combines TRBV4-1 with TRBJ2-2; D may be TRBD1 (5 bases). Germline V CDR1 and CDR2: MGHRA, YSYEKL. V lost 3 bases and J lost 4, with 15 bases in between. The CDR3 length is 16 residues.

This clone showed up just once. This chain joins TRBV11-2 and TRBJ2-7; TRBD2 aligns across 14 bases. Germline lookup yields CDR1 SGHAT and CDR2 FQNNGV. The CDR3 covers 14 residues. Unmatched junction bases numbered 2, after V lost 4 bases and J lost 6 bases. As DNA, the CDR3 is TGTGCCAGCAGCTATGGACTAGCGGGGGGCGAGCAGTACTTC. Translating gives CASSYGLAGGEQYF.

The chain combines TRBV7-9 with TRBJ1-2, with D perhaps TRBD1 (6 bases). The CDR3 runs to 13 residues. Trimming left V 0 bases short and J 4 bases short, with 6 bases between. CDR1 and CDR2 (germline): SEHNR, FQNEAQ (reference sequence). The CDR3 is CASSLADSYGYTF. The CDR3 DNA sequence: TGTGCCAGCAGCTTAGCGGACAGCTATGGCTACACCTTC.

The V gene is TRBV11-3, the J gene TRBJ2-1; D unclear. Looked up from germline, CDR1 is SGHNT and CDR2 is YENEEA. CDR3 size: 12 residues. Trimming removed 1 base at V and 7 bases at J, with 5 bases between. The CDR3 protein is CASSLARNEQFF. In nucleotides, the CDR3 is TGTGCCAGCAGCTTAGCCAGAAATGAGCAGTTCTTC.

This chain joins TRBV4-3 and TRBJ2-1, with D possibly matching TRBD2 (5 bases). In germline, CDR1 is LGHNA, CDR2 YSLEER. V lost 0 bases, J lost 9 bases, and 12 bases lay in between. This CDR3 has 14 amino acids. CDR3 loop: CASSQDPLAGEQFF. For the CDR3, the DNA is TGCGCCAGCAGCCAAGATCCCCTAGCTGGTGAGCAGTTCTTC.

This clone is a singleton in its sample. This chain uses TRBV2 with TRBJ1-4, with D unresolved. The CDR3 covers 17 residues. Germline CDR1 reads SNHLY; CDR2 reads FYNNEI. Deletions cut 2 bases from V and 7 bases from J, with 20 bases between. The CDR3 DNA reads as TGTGCCAGCAGTGAATTAAGGGAGCTGACTTGGGGTGAAAAACTGTTTTTT. Translated: CASSELRELTWGEKLFF.

The gene calls are TRBV4-3 and TRBJ2-3, with 7 positions matching TRBD2. The CDR3 consists of 14 residues. V trimming: 2 bases; J trimming: 3 bases; junction bases outside the gene matches: 2. Germline V gives CDR1 LGHNA, CDR2 YSLEER. DNA for the CDR3: TGCGCCAGCAGCCAACGACTAGCAACAGATACGCAGTATTTT. This gives the protein CASSQRLATDTQYF.

The chain is built from TRBV18 and TRBJ2-4; D gene ambiguous. Germline-derived CDR1 and CDR2 are KGHSH and LQKENI. Trimming stripped 6 bases from V and 6 bases from J, with 18 bases between. The CDR3 extends over 15 amino acids. The DNA of the CDR3 is TGTGCCAGCTCCCTTCGGAACAGTGGTGGAAACATTCAGTACTTC. Translating it yields CASSLRNSGGNIQYF. The whole variable domain, remainder taken from reference TRBV18 and TRBJ2-4, is NAGVMQNPRHLVRRRGQEARLRCSPMKGHSHVYWYRQLPEEGLKFMVYLQKENIIDESGMPKERFSAEFPKEGPSILRIQQVVRGDSAAYFCASSLRNSGGNIQYFGAGTRLSVL.

The V call is TRBV11-3, the J call TRBJ2-1; 12 bases agree with TRBD2. CDR1 and CDR2 (germline): SGHNT, YENEEA. With 10 bases clipped from V and 0 bases from J, the junction kept 10 bases outside the gene matches. The CDR3 contains 17 residues. The CDR3 bases are TGTGCCACCGCTATAAGACTAGCGGGGGCCTCCTACAATGAGCAGTTCTTC. Translating it yields CATAIRLAGASYNEQFF.

DNA for the CDR3: TGTGCCAGCATTCCCCTAGGGGATAGGTACGAGCAGTACTTC. Its translation: CASIPLGDRYEQYF. The chain uses TRBV5-8 and TRBJ2-7, with TRBD1 as a possible D gene (5 bases). The CDR3 has 14 amino acids. The germline gives CDR1 SGHTS, CDR2 YDEGEE. Trimming stripped 6 bases from V and 4 bases from J, with 17 bases between.

There are a few counts of this clone. The chain employs TRBV11-2 and TRBJ2-2; 7 positions agree with TRBD1. The CDR3 has 14 residues. V lost 1 base to trimming and J lost 6 bases; unmatched junction nucleotides: 2. Germline CDR1 and CDR2: SGHAT and FQNNGV. The chain's CDR3 is CASSLVQGSGELFF. CDR3 coding DNA: TGTGCCAGCAGCTTAGTACAGGGGTCCGGGGAGCTGTTTTTT.

V gene TRBV6-5 combines with J gene TRBJ2-2, with D possibly being TRBD1 (6 bases). The germline V and J ends were trimmed by 6 bases and 6 bases, with 8 bases remaining between them. There are 12 residues in the CDR3. Germline CDR1 MNHEY, CDR2 SVGAGI. The CDR3 DNA follows: TGTGCCAGCAGGAGGGGGTCCGGGGAGCTGTTTTTT. Its translation: CASRRGSGELFF.

The chain carries TRBV10-2 and TRBJ2-2; 13 bases are a match to TRBD2. This CDR3 has 18 residues. V lost 7 bases to trimming and J lost 0 bases; unmatched junction nucleotides: 8. CDR1 is WSHSY and CDR2 is SAAADI in the germline V gene. The CDR3 nucleotides are TGCGCCAGCAATAGAGGACTAGCGGGAGCCGCGAACACCGGGGAGCTGTTTTTT. Translated: CASNRGLAGAANTGELFF.

This chain's CDR3 is CASSGTGRETQYF. The CDR3 region has the DNA TGTGCCAGCAGTGGGACAGGGAGAGAGACCCAGTACTTC. J is TRBJ2-5 and V is TRBV27; 9 bases match TRBD1. V shed 5 bases and J 4 bases; nucleotides not matched to a gene: 2. This CDR3 spans 13 amino acids. Germline V gene lookup returns CDR1 MNHEY and CDR2 SMNVEV (reference sequence).

The chain links TRBV24-1 to TRBJ2-2; 7 bases are shared with TRBD1. Germline V CDR1 and CDR2: KGHDR, SFDVKD. J lost 1 base, V lost 5 bases, and 0 bases had no gene match. The CDR3 consists of 14 residues. CDR3 DNA: TGTGCCACCAGTGGGACAGGGAACACCGGGGAGCTGTTTTTT. It yields the protein CATSGTGNTGELFF.

In nucleotides, the CDR3 is TGTGCCAGCAGTTTATCAGTGCTAACCTCAACTAATGAAAAACTGTTTTTT. Its translation: CASSLSVLTSTNEKLFF. The rearrangement joins TRBV27 to TRBJ1-4; D uncertain. V dropped 0 bases and J dropped 0 bases, with 11 bases sitting between them. Germline CDR1 and CDR2: MNHEY and SMNVEV (reference sequence). This CDR3 region has 17 residues.

This chain connects TRBV6-5 to TRBJ2-2; 9 bases line up with TRBD2. Trimming removed 8 bases from V and 1 base from J; junction bases left unmatched: 5. CDR3 length: 15 amino acids. In germline, CDR1 is MNHEY, CDR2 SVGAGI. The CDR3 protein is CASASREGNTGELFF. CDR3 nucleotide sequence: TGTGCCAGCGCTTCGCGGGAGGGGAACACCGGGGAGCTGTTTTTT.

J is TRBJ2-1 and V is TRBV27; D might be TRBD1 (6 bases). The germline V gene encodes CDR1 MNHEY and CDR2 SMNVEV (reference sequence). Trimming left V 4 bases short and J 6 bases short, with 19 bases between. There are 16 residues in the CDR3. The CDR3 protein is CASSSIPLTGSNEQFF. For the CDR3, the DNA is TGTGCCAGCAGTTCAATCCCCCTGACAGGATCCAATGAGCAGTTCTTC.

This clone came up once. The rearrangement links TRBV6-2 or TRBV6-3 to TRBJ2-1, with 7 bases that match TRBD2. V shed 0 bases, J shed 4 bases, and the junction held 3 bases outside the gene matches. The length of the CDR3 is 15 residues. From germline, CDR1 is MNHEY and CDR2 SVGEGT. CDR3 sequence: CASSYSGEGYNEQFF. CDR3 sequence (DNA): TGTGCCAGCAGTTACTCGGGGGAGGGGTACAATGAGCAGTTCTTC.

J is TRBJ1-1 and V is TRBV28; D is unclear. The V and J ends lost 8 bases and 0 bases respectively, with 13 bases between them. This CDR3 region has 14 residues. CDR1 MDHEN and CDR2 SYDVKM come from the germline V gene. The CDR3 sequence is CASVGRFMNTEAFF. CDR3 bases: TGTGCCAGCGTGGGGAGATTCATGAACACTGAAGCTTTCTTT.